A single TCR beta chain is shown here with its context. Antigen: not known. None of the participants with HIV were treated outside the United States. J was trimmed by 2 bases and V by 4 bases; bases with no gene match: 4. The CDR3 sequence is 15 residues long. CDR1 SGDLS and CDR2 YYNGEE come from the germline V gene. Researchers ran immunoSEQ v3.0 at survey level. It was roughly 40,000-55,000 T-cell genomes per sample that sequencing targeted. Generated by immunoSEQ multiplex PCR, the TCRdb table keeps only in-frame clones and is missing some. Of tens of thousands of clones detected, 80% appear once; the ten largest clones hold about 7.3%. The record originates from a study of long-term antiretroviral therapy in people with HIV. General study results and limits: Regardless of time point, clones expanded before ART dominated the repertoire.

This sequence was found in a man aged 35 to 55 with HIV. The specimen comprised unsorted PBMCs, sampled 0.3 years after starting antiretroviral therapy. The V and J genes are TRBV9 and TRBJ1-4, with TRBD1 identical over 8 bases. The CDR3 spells CASSIRQGTNEKLFF. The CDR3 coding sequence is TGTGCCAGCAGCATAAGACAGGGGACTAATGAAAAACTGTTTTTT.